This T cell receptor (beta chain) is from a study of T cells in Graves' hyperthyroidism and ophthalmopathy. Whole-study findings and limits: For ophthalmopathy, model prediction preceded onset by a median about six months.

V was pared by 2 bases and J by 5 bases, with 4 bases of the junction left unmatched. Germline lookup yields CDR1 MNHEY and CDR2 SVGEGT. The CDR3 runs to 14 residues. Researchers amplified the TCR beta CDR3 regions from RNA transcripts. The HTBI set primed first-round TCR CDR3 RT-PCR. TCRdb independently ran MiXCR on the multiplex PCR reads; one entry per CDR3 protein. The data show about 290,000 distinct CDR3 sequences, approximately 12% seen once. Hyperthyroidism patients were newly diagnosed, had disease duration under 2 months, and were aged 18 to 65 years. This clonotype was recorded at least ten times. Its antigen is currently unknown.

Material: blood. This rearrangement joins TRBV6-2 or TRBV6-3 to TRBJ2-7; 9 bases line up with TRBD2. This TCR was sampled from a woman under 40 with Graves' hyperthyroidism that later progressed to Graves' ophthalmopathy. CDR3 sequence: CASSYVVAGDEQYF. CDR3 DNA sequence: TGTGCCAGCAGTTACGTGGTAGCGGGAGACGAGCAGTACTTC.